This T cell receptor beta chain was recorded in a study of T cell repertoires in cytomegalovirus infection. In the study overall: Indications came from public TCR beta signatures; they pointed to CMV infection and to a matching HLA type. Notes on the study in general: Totalled public TCR beta family frequency picked out people who carried CMV plus the relevant HLA. Predominance within the ex vivo response was attributable to HLA-C-restricted CMV-specific TCR beta clonotypes.

Each CDR3 protein is one row after TCRdb ran MiXCR on the reads. The table has about 360,000 distinct CDR3 sequences, roughly 18% seen once; the top ten hold around 8.6%. This clonotype was observed a handful of times. Its antigen is currently unknown. The ends were cut back, 1 base at V and 0 bases at J, with 10 bases in the middle. There are 14 residues in the CDR3. CDR1 and CDR2 from the germline V gene are DFQATT and SNEGSKA (reference sequence). This TCR derives from a human donor in good health (CMV status not recorded). Some clones in this sample may be carry-over from other donors' samples. The chain has TRBV20-1 and TRBJ2-7; D gene ambiguous. Sequenced: PBMCs. The CDR3 is CSARGVVPSYEQYF. The CDR3 DNA sequence: TGCAGTGCTAGAGGGGTCGTCCCCTCCTACGAGCAGTACTTC.